The sequence of this T cell receptor beta chain was determined in a study of T cells in pancreatic ductal adenocarcinoma. J was trimmed by 3 bases and V by 4 bases; bases with no gene match: 15. Germline V gene data show CDR1 as KGHSH and CDR2 as LQKENI. CDR3 length: 18 amino acids. The table came from immunoSEQ multiplex PCR; TCRdb's copy has only in-frame clones and leaves some out. The sample lists roughly 100,000 clones, 90% to 95% occurring once. Selected pancreatic ductal adenocarcinoma patients had undergone surgery without neoadjuvant therapy. This clonotype originated in a human donor with pancreatic ductal adenocarcinoma. This chain connects TRBV18 to TRBJ2-3; 8 positions agree with TRBD1. The material sequenced was PBMCs. The CDR3, as DNA: TGTGCCAGCTCACGTCCTTTTTCGGACAGGGTAGGGACAGATACGCAGTATTTT. Amino acid sequence: CASSRPFSDRVGTDTQYF. The full variable domain, in which reference TRBV18 and TRBJ2-3 provide the parts outside the CDR3, is NAGVMQNPRHLVRRRGQEARLRCSPMKGHSHVYWYRQLPEEGLKFMVYLQKENIIDESGMPKERFSAEFPKEGPSILRIQQVVRGDSAAYFCASSRPFSDRVGTDTQYFGPGTRLTVL.